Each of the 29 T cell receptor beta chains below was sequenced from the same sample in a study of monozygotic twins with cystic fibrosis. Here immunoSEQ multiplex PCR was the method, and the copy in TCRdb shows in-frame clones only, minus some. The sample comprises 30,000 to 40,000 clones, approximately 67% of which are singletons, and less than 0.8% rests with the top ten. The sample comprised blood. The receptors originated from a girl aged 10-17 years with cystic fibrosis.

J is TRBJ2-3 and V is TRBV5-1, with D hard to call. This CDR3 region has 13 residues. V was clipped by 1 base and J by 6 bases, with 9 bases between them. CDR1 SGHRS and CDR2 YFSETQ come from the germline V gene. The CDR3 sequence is CASSLWGRDTQYF. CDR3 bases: TGCGCCAGCAGCTTGTGGGGTCGGGATACGCAGTATTTT.

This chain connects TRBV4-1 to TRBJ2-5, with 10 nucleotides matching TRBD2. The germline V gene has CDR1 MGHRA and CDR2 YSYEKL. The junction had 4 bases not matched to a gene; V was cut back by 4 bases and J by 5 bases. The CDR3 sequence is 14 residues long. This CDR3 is CASSPLAGEETQYF. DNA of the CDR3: TGCGCCAGCAGCCCGCTAGCGGGAGAGGAGACCCAGTACTTC.

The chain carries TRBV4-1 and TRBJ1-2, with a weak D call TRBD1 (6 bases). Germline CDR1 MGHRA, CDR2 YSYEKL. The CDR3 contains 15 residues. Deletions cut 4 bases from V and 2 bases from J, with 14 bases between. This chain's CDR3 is CASSPTGNPNYGYTF. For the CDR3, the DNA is TGCGCCAGCAGCCCAACAGGGAATCCGAACTATGGCTACACCTTC.

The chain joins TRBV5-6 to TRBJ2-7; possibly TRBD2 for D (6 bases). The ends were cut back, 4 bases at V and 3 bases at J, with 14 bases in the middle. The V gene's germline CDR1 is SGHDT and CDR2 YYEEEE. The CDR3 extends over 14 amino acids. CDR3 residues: CASSGDSGNYEQYV. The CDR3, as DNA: TGTGCCAGCAGCGGGGACTCAGGGAACTACGAGCAGTACGTC.

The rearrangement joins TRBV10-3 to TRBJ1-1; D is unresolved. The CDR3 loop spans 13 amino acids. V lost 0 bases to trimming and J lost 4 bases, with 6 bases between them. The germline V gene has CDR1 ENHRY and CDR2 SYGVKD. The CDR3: CAISESRVTEAFF. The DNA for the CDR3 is TGTGCCATCAGTGAGTCGAGAGTCACTGAAGCTTTCTTT.

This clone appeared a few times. CDR3 protein: CASSEGSYEQYF. The DNA for the CDR3 is TGTGCCAGTAGCGAGGGGAGCTACGAGCAGTACTTC. The chain employs TRBV19 and TRBJ2-7; D is possibly TRBD1 or TRBD2 (5 bases each). The CDR3 contains 12 residues. The germline V and J ends were trimmed by 6 bases and 3 bases, with 9 bases remaining between them. Germline-derived CDR1 and CDR2 are LNHDA and SQIVND (reference sequence).

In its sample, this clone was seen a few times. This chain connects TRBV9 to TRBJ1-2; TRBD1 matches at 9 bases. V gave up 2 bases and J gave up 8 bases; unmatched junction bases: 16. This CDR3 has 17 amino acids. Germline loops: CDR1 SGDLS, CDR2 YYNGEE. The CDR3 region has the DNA TGTGCCAGCAGCGTGGATGCACAGGGGGCGCCCGGGTGGGGCTACACCTTC. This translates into CASSVDAQGAPGWGYTF.

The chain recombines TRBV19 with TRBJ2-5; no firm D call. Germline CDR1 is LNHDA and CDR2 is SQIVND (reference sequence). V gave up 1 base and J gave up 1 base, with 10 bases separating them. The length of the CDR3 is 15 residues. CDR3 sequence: CASSIGYGPQETQYF. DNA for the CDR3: TGTGCCAGTAGTATAGGGTACGGCCCCCAAGAGACCCAGTACTTC.

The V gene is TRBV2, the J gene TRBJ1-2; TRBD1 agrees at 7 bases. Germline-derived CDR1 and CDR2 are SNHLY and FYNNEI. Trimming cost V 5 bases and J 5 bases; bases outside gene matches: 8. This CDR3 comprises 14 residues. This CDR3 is CASSPPGQTYGYTF. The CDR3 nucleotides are TGTGCCAGCAGTCCGCCGGGACAGACATATGGCTACACCTTC.

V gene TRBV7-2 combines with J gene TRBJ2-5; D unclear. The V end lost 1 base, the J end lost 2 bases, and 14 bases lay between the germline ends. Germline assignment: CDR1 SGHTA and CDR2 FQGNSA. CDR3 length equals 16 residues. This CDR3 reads CASSLEWRTLQETQYF. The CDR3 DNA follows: TGTGCCAGCAGCTTAGAATGGCGAACGCTTCAAGAGACCCAGTACTTC.

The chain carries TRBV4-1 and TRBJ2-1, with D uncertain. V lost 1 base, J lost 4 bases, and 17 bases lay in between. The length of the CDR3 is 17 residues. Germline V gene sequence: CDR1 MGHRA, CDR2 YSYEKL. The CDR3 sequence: CASSQGSAPGVYNEQFF. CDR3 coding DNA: TGCGCCAGCAGCCAAGGCAGCGCTCCTGGGGTGTACAATGAGCAGTTCTTC.

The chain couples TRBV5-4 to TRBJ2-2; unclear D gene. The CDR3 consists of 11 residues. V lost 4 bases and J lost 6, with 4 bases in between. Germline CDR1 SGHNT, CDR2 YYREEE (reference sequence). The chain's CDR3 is CASSEAGELFF. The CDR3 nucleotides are TGTGCCAGCAGCGAAGCCGGGGAGCTGTTTTTT.

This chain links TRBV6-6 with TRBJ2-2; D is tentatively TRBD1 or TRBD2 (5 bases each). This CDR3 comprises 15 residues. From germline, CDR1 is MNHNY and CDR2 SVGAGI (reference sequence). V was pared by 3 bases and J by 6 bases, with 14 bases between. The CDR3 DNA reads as TGTGCCAGCAGTTATAACGAGGGGAAGTCCGGGGAGCTGTTTTTT. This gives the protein CASSYNEGKSGELFF.

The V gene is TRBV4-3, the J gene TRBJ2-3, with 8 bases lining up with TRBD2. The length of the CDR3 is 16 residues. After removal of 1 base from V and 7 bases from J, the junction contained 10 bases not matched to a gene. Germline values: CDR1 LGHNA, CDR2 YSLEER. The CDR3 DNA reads TGCGCCAGCAGCCAAGTGACGGCGGGAGGAAAATATACGCAGTATTTT. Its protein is CASSQVTAGGKYTQYF.

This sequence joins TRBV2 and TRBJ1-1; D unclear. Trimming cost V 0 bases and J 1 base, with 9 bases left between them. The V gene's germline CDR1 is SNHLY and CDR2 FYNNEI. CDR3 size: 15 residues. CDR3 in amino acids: CASSEATTTNTEAFF. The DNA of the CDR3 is TGTGCCAGCAGTGAAGCTACCACTACGAACACTGAAGCTTTCTTT.

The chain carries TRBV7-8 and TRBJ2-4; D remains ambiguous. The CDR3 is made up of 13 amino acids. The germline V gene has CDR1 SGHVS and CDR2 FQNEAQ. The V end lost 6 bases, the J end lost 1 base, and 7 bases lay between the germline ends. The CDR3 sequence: CASSAKAKNIQYF. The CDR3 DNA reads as TGTGCCAGCAGTGCCAAGGCCAAAAACATTCAGTACTTC.

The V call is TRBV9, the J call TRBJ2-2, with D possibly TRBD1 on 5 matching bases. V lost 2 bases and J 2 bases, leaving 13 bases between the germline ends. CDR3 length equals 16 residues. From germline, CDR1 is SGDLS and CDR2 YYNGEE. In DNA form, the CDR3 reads TGTGCCAGCAGCGTCGGCTGGGGCATTAACACCGGGGAGCTGTTTTTT. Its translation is CASSVGWGINTGELFF.

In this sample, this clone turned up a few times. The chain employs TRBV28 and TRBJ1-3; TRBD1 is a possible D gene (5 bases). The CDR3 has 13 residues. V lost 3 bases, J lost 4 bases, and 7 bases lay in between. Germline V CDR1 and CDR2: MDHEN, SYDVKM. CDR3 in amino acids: CASSFRAGNTIYF. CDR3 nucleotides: TGTGCCAGCAGTTTCAGGGCGGGAAACACCATATATTTT.

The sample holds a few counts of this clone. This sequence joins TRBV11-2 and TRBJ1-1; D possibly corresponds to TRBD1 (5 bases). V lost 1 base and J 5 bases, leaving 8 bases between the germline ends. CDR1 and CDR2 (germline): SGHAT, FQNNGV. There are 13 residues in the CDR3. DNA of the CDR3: TGTGCCAGCAGCTTAGCCCCAGGGACTGAAGCTTTCTTT. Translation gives CASSLAPGTEAFF.

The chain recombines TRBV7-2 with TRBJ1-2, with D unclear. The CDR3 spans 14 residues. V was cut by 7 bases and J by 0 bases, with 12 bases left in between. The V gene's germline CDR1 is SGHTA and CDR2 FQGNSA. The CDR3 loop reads CASNPTAANYGYTF. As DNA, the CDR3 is TGTGCCAGCAACCCAACCGCTGCTAACTATGGCTACACCTTC.

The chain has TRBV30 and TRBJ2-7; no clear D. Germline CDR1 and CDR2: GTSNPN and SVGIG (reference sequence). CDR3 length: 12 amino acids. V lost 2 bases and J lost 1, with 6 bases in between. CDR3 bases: TGTGCCTGGAGTCTAGATTCCTACGAGCAGTACGTC. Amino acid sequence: CAWSLDSYEQYV.

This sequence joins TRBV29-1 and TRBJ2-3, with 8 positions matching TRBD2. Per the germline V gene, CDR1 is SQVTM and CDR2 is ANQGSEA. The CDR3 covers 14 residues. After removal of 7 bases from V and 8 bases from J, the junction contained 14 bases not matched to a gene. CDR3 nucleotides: TGCAGCGCAATAGAAACTCCGGGAGGGGGTACGCAGTATTTT. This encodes CSAIETPGGGTQYF.

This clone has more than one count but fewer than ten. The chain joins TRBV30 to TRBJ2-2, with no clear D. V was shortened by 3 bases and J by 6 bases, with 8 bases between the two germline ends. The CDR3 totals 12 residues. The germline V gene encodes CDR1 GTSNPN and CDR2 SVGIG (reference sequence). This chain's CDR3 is CAWSENSGELFF. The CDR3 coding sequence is TGTGCCTGGAGCGAGAATTCCGGGGAGCTGTTTTTT.

The CDR3: CSFRVGFTEAFF. CDR3 DNA: TGCAGCTTCAGGGTCGGGTTCACTGAAGCTTTCTTT. This chain uses TRBV29-1 with TRBJ1-1; D is perhaps TRBD1 (5 bases). CDR1 SQVTM and CDR2 ANQGSEA come from the germline V gene. This CDR3 spans 12 amino acids. The V end lost 8 bases, the J end lost 4 bases, and 14 bases lay between the germline ends.

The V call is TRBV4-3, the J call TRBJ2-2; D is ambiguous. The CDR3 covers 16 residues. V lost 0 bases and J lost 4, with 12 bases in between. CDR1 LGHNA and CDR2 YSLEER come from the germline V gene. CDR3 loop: CASSQEPTRSTGELFF. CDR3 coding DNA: TGCGCCAGCAGCCAAGAACCGACAAGAAGCACCGGGGAGCTGTTTTTT.

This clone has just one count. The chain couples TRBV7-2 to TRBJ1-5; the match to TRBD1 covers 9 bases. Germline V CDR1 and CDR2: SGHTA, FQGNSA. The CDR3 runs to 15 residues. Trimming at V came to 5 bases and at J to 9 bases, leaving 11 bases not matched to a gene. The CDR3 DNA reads TGTGCCAGCAGCCCATACGGGACAGGGCAGCTGCCCCAGCATTTT. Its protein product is CASSPYGTGQLPQHF.

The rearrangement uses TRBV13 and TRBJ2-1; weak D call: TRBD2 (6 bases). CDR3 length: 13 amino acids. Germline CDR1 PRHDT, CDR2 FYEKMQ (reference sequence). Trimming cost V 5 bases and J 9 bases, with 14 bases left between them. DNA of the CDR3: TGTGCCAGCAGCCCCGGACTAAGCGGTGAGCAGTTCTTC. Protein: CASSPGLSGEQFF.

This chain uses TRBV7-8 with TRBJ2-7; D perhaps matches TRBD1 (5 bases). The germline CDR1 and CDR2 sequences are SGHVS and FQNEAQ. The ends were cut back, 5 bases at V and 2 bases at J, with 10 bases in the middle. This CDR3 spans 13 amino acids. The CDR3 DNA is TGTGCCAGCAGCCTCGACAGTACCTACGAGCAGTACGTC. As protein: CASSLDSTYEQYV.

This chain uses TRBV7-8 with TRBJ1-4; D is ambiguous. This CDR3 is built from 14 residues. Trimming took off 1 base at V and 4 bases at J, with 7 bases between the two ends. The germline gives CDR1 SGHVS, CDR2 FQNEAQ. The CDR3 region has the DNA TGTGCCAGCAGCTTAGAAGGGTTTAATGAAAAACTGTTTTTT. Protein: CASSLEGFNEKLFF.